The 16 T cell receptor beta chains given below trace back to one sample, sequenced in a study of vaccination effects on CD4 cells after COVID-19. The antigens for these receptors are not known. The repertoire was sequenced with immunoSEQ multiplex PCR; TCRdb's copy has only in-frame clones and lacks some. The table shows some 77,000 clones, with roughly 70% occurring only once. ViraFEST expansion of antigen-specific CD4+ T cells with viral peptide pools preceded sequencing. Culture proceeded for nine to ten days, and CD4+ T cells were then isolated. Nucleocapsid antibodies were negative in the vaccine recipients, who had never had SARS-CoV-2 infection. The sample in question was CD4+ T cells from PBMCs cultured with HCoV-OC43 spike peptides, obtained before COVID-19 vaccination. The subset denotes: HCoV-OC43 spike overlapping peptide pool stimulation. These receptor sequences come from a human donor who received a COVID-19 vaccine.

V gene TRBV28 combines with J gene TRBJ1-6; possibly TRBD1 for D (6 bases). This CDR3 comprises 15 residues. Trimming stripped 5 bases from V and 14 bases from J, with 22 bases between. Germline V gene lookup returns CDR1 MDHEN and CDR2 SYDVKM. CDR3: CASSPTTGLGLTLHF. CDR3 DNA sequence: TGTGCCAGCAGTCCCACAACAGGGTTGGGTTTGACCCTCCACTTT.

This rearrangement joins TRBV7-2 to TRBJ2-6; possible D gene TRBD1, 6 bases. This CDR3 has 16 amino acids. Germline CDR1 is SGHTA and CDR2 is FQGNSA. Trimming removed 5 bases at V and 2 bases at J, with 13 bases between. CDR3 region: CASSKTGTPGANVLTF. The CDR3 nucleotides are TGTGCCAGCAGCAAAACCGGGACACCTGGGGCCAACGTCCTGACTTTC. Based on the CDR3 plus reference TRBV7-2 and TRBJ2-6, the full variable domain is GAGVSQSPSNKVTEKGKDVELRCDPISGHTALYWYRQSLGQGLEFLIYFQGNSAPDKSGLPSDRFSAERTGGSVSTLTIQRTQQEDSAVYLCASSKTGTPGANVLTFGAGSRLTVL.

There are a few counts of this clone. The chain employs TRBV10-1 and TRBJ2-2; D not resolved. CDR1 and CDR2 (germline): WNHNN, SYGVQD (reference sequence). CDR3 size: 10 residues. The CDR3 region is CVRLAGELFF. As DNA, the CDR3 is TGCGTCCGGTTGGCCGGGGAGCTGTTTTTT.

This clone was picked up a small number of times. The V and J genes are TRBV10-3 and TRBJ1-5; 7 positions match TRBD1. V lost 10 bases to trimming and J lost 5 bases; unmatched junction nucleotides: 8. The CDR3 is 13 residues long. Germline V gene sequence: CDR1 ENHRY, CDR2 SYGVKD. As DNA, the CDR3 is TGTGCCACAAGGAGACAGGGAGATCAGCCCCAGCATTTT. Encoded protein: CATRRQGDQPQHF.

The chain couples TRBV2 to TRBJ2-5; 7 bases are a match to TRBD2. The V segment lost 7 bases and the J segment 5 bases; nucleotides outside the gene matches: 10. CDR3 size: 14 residues. Germline V lookup: CDR1 SNHLY, CDR2 FYNNEI. CDR3 region: CASTPRLSGETQYF. For the CDR3, the DNA is TGTGCCAGCACCCCCAGGCTTAGCGGGGAGACCCAGTACTTC. Looking up the rest from reference TRBV2 and TRBJ2-5 gives the full variable domain: EPEVTQTPSHQVTQMGQEVILRCVPISNHLYFYWYRQILGQKVEFLVSFYNNEISEKSEIFDDQFSVERPDGSNFTLKIRSTKLEDSAMYFCASTPRLSGETQYFGPGTRLLVL.

The chain employs TRBV4-3 and TRBJ1-4; D call uncertain. V dropped 0 bases and J dropped 11 bases, with 7 bases sitting between them. Germline lookup yields CDR1 LGHNA and CDR2 YSLEER. The CDR3 consists of 12 residues. CDR3 amino acids: CASSQDDKKLFF. The CDR3 nucleotides read TGCGCCAGCAGCCAAGATGATAAGAAACTGTTTTTT.

This clone has only a few counts. This rearrangement joins TRBV9 to TRBJ1-6; D is unclear. Germline V gives CDR1 SGDLS, CDR2 YYNGEE. V lost 3 bases, J lost 6 bases, and 10 bases lay in between. The CDR3 is 14 residues long. The CDR3 loop reads CASSAMESNSPLHF. The CDR3 bases are TGTGCCAGCAGCGCGATGGAGAGTAATTCACCCCTCCACTTT. Based on the CDR3 plus reference TRBV9 and TRBJ1-6, the full variable domain is DSGVTQTPKHLITATGQRVTLRCSPRSGDLSVYWYQQSLDQGLQFLIQYYNGEERAKGNILERFSAQQFPDLHSELNLSSLELGDSALYFCASSAMESNSPLHFGNGTRLTVT.

V is TRBV7-2 and J is TRBJ1-4, with D unclear. This CDR3 comprises 14 residues. Germline CDR1 SGHTA, CDR2 FQGNSA. V gave up 1 base and J gave up 8 bases, with 11 bases separating them. DNA of the CDR3: TGTGCCAGCAGCTTAGTCCACAGTAGGGAAAAACTGTTTTTT. It yields the protein CASSLVHSREKLFF.

This rearrangement joins TRBV12-3 or TRBV12-4 to TRBJ2-2; D gene ambiguous. The CDR3 consists of 12 residues. Between the trimmed V and J ends, which lost 5 bases and 8 bases, there was a span of 9 bases. As DNA, the CDR3 is TGTGCCAGCAGTCTCTCAGTTGGGGAGCTGTTTTTT. It is translated as CASSLSVGELFF.

The chain recombines TRBV12-3 or TRBV12-4 with TRBJ1-3; D uncertain. This CDR3 spans 11 amino acids. The V end was cut by 1 base, the J end by 8 bases, with 3 bases between. The CDR3 DNA sequence: TGTGCCAGCAGTTTAGTGGACACCATATATTTT. Protein sequence: CASSLVDTIYF.

The genes are TRBV18 and TRBJ1-5; 7 nucleotides match TRBD1. The V gene's germline CDR1 is KGHSH and CDR2 LQKENI. The length of the CDR3 is 15 residues. V shed 4 bases and J 0 bases; nucleotides not matched to a gene: 3. The CDR3: CASSRGGYSNQPQHF. CDR3 in DNA: TGTGCCAGCTCACGAGGGGGCTATAGCAATCAGCCCCAGCATTTT.

This sequence joins TRBV12-3 or TRBV12-4 and TRBJ2-5, with no clear D. V lost 2 bases to trimming and J lost 2 bases, with 0 bases between them. The CDR3 spans 11 residues. The CDR3 loop is CASSLQETQYF. CDR3 nucleotide sequence: TGTGCCAGCAGTTTACAAGAGACCCAGTACTTC.

The V gene is TRBV29-1, the J gene TRBJ1-1; D perhaps matches TRBD1 (6 bases). The CDR3 spans 13 residues. Trimming left V 2 bases short and J 4 bases short, with 11 bases between. Per germline, CDR1 SQVTM and CDR2 ANQGSEA. CDR3 nucleotide sequence: TGCAGCGTTGAAAGGACAGAAGGCACTGAAGCTTTCTTT. Translation gives CSVERTEGTEAFF.

The chain employs TRBV6-6 and TRBJ1-1, with D perhaps TRBD1 (5 bases). The germline V gene has CDR1 MNHNY and CDR2 SVGAGI (reference sequence). The length of the CDR3 is 15 residues. V shed 5 bases and J shed 0 bases, with 13 bases lying between them. The CDR3 reads CASSTGRSMNTEAFF. The CDR3 DNA reads as TGTGCCAGCAGTACGGGACGGTCCATGAACACTGAAGCTTTCTTT.

The chain recombines TRBV18 with TRBJ1-4, with D unclear. The V end lost 8 bases, the J end lost 8 bases, and 18 bases lay between the germline ends. Germline V lookup: CDR1 KGHSH, CDR2 LQKENI. This CDR3 has 14 amino acids. The CDR3 sequence is CASAAGLQGEKLFF. CDR3 coding DNA: TGTGCCAGCGCCGCGGGCCTCCAAGGCGAAAAACTGTTTTTT.

The V gene is TRBV5-1, the J gene TRBJ2-5; D possibly uses TRBD1 or TRBD2 (5 bases each). Germline V gives CDR1 SGHRS, CDR2 YFSETQ. V was clipped by 7 bases and J by 5 bases, with 15 bases between them. The CDR3 is made up of 13 amino acids. CDR3 sequence (DNA): TGCGCCAGCCGGTTTCCGGGGCAGGAGACCCAGTACTTC. This translates into CASRFPGQETQYF. The complete variable domain, with remaining parts taken from reference TRBV5-1 and TRBJ2-5, reads KAGVTQTPRYLIKTRGQQVTLSCSPISGHRSVSWYQQTPGQGLQFLFEYFSETQRNKGNFPGRFSGRQFSNSRSEMNVSTLELGDSALYLCASRFPGQETQYFGPGTRLLVL.